The 8 T cell receptor beta chains given below trace back to one sample, sequenced in a study of blood T cells in healthy people across ages. A second 7 to 11 cycle PCR used barcoded and J-beta primers. TCRdb re-called the 5' RACE reads through MiXCR, storing one row per CDR3 protein. Among some 800,000 distinct CDR3 sequences listed, more than 40% were seen once. Sample: blood. These TCRs come from a man in his fifties or sixties in good health.

V and J are TRBV4-3 and TRBJ1-1; no definite D call. Deletions cut 2 bases from V and 1 base from J, with 11 bases between. Germline V gene lookup returns CDR1 LGHNA and CDR2 YSLEER. The CDR3 has 15 residues. The CDR3 reads CASSQQRGWNTEAFF. DNA of the CDR3: TGCGCCAGCAGCCAACAACGGGGTTGGAACACTGAAGCTTTCTTT.

J is TRBJ1-2 and V is TRBV20-1; TRBD1 is a possible D gene (5 bases). There are 13 residues in the CDR3. Deletions cut 5 bases from V and 8 bases from J, with 18 bases between. The germline V gene has CDR1 DFQATT and CDR2 SNEGSKA (reference sequence). CDR3 in DNA: TGCAGTGCTCAAGAACCAGGGAGGCGCGGCTACACCTTC. Protein sequence: CSAQEPGRRGYTF.

This clonotype was seen a handful of times. The chain uses TRBV12-3 or TRBV12-4 and TRBJ2-5; 9 nucleotides match TRBD1. The J call is doubtful: the DNA matches TRBJ2-7 better. This CDR3 spans 15 amino acids. CDR3 bases: TGTGCCAGCAGAAAAACCGGGACAGGGAGAAACGAGCAGTACTTC. It yields the protein CASRKTGTGRNEQYF.

This clonotype was seen more than once but under ten times. V gene TRBV10-3 combines with J gene TRBJ2-5, with 7 bases identical to TRBD1. Gene TRBJ2-7 matches the end of the DNA better, so the J call may be wrong. Germline CDR1 and CDR2: ENHRY and SYGVKD. The CDR3 spans 13 residues. The DNA of the CDR3 is TGTGCCATCAGGGGATTTACAGGGGACGAGCAGTACTTC. Translation gives CAIRGFTGDEQYF.

This clonotype was counted between two and nine times. This chain connects TRBV7-6 to TRBJ1-1, with D possibly TRBD1 on 5 matching bases. CDR1 is SGHVS, CDR2 FNYEAQ, per germline. The CDR3 covers 14 residues. V was shortened by 1 base and J by 6 bases, with 12 bases between the two germline ends. This chain's CDR3 is CASSLEQVAAEAFF. As DNA, the CDR3 is TGTGCCAGCAGCTTAGAACAGGTCGCCGCTGAAGCTTTCTTT.

V is TRBV19 and J is TRBJ2-6, with 8 bases lining up with TRBD1. Per the germline V gene, CDR1 is LNHDA and CDR2 is SQIVND (reference sequence). The CDR3 runs 17 residues. The V and J ends lost 6 bases and 2 bases, in that order; junction bases with no gene match: 9. The CDR3 loop reads CASRRTGFGPGANVLTF. CDR3 nucleotide sequence: TGTGCCAGTAGGAGGACAGGGTTTGGGCCTGGGGCCAACGTCCTGACTTTC. The whole variable domain, filled in from reference TRBV19 and TRBJ2-6, reads DGGITQSPKYLFRKEGQNVTLSCEQNLNHDAMYWYRQDPGQGLRLIYYSQIVNDFQKGDIAEGYSVSREKKESFPLTVTSAQKNPTAFYLCASRRTGFGPGANVLTFGAGSRLTVL.

This clonotype was found many times. The CDR3 reads CASSQGGLSYEQYF. CDR3 nucleotides: TGTGCCAGCAGCCAAGGGGGGCTGTCCTACGAGCAGTACTTC. V usage is TRBV3-1 and J usage is TRBJ2-7; D possibly corresponds to TRBD1 (6 bases). The germline gives CDR1 LGHDT, CDR2 YNNKEL (reference sequence). V lost 1 base, J lost 1 base, and 8 bases lay in between. The CDR3 extends over 14 amino acids.

The gene calls are TRBV4-1 and TRBJ2-4; D is perhaps TRBD1 (6 bases). CDR1 and CDR2 from the germline V gene are MGHRA and YSYEKL. This CDR3 contains 16 residues. V was clipped by 4 bases and J by 0 bases, with 13 bases between them. Written as DNA, the CDR3 is TGCGCCAGCAGCCCCGACAGGACCTCAGCCAAAAACATTCAGTACTTC. Translated, it gives CASSPDRTSAKNIQYF.